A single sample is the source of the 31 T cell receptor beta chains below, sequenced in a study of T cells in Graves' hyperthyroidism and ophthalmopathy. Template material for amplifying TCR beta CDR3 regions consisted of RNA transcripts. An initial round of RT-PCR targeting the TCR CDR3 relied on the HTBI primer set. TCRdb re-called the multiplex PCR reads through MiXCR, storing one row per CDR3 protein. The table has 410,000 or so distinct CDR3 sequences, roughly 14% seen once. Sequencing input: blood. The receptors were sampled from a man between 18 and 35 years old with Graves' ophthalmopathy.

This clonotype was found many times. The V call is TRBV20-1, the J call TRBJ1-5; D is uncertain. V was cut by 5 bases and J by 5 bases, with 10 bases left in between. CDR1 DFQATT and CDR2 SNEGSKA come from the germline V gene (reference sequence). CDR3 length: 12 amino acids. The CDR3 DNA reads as TGCAGTGCTCCGGGGTGGGATCAGCCCCAGCATTTT. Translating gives CSAPGWDQPQHF.

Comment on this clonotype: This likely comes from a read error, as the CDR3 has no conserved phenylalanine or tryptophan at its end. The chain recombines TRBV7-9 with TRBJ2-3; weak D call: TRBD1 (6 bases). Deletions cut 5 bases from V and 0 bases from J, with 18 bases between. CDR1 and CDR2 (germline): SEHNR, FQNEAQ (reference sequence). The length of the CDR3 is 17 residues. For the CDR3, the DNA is TGTGCCAGCAGCCGTGGACAGAGCCTTCTGAGCACAGATACGCAGTATCTT. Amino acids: CASSRGQSLLSTDTQYL.

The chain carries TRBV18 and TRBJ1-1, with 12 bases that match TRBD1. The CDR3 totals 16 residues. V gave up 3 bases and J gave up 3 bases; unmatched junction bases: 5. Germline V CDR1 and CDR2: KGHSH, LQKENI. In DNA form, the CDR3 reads TGTGCCAGCTCACCTAGGGACAGGGGGCAGGACACTGAAGCTTTCTTT. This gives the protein CASSPRDRGQDTEAFF.

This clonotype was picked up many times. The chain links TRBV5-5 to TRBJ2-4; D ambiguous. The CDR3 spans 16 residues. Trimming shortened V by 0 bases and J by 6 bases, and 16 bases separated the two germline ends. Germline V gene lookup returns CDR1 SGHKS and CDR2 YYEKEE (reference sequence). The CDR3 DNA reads TGTGCCAGCAGCTTGGGACCCAGTCTAACGGGAAACATTCAGTACTTC. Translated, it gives CASSLGPSLTGNIQYF.

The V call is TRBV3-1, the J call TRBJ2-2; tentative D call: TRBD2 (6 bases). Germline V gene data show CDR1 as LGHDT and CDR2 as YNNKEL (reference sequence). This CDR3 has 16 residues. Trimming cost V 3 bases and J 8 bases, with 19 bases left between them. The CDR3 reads CASSHPAPLASGELFF. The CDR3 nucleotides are TGTGCCAGCAGCCATCCCGCCCCACTAGCTTCGGGGGAGCTGTTTTTT.

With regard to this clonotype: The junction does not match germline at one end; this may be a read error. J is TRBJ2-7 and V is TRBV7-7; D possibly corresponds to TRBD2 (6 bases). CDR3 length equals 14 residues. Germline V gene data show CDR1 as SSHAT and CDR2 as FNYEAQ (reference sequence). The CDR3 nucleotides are TGTGCTAGCAGCCCCCTCGGGAGCTCCTACGAGCAGTACTTC. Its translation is CASSPLGSSYEQYF.

CDR3 sequence (DNA): TGTGCCAGTAGTATAGCCCCGGGAGGGCGCCTCTCTGGGGCCAACGTCCTGACTTTC. Encoded protein: CASSIAPGGRLSGANVLTF. This sequence joins TRBV19 and TRBJ2-6; 8 bases match TRBD2. CDR3 length: 19 amino acids. J gave up 0 bases and V 1 base, and 8 bases lay outside the gene matches. Germline V gene data show CDR1 as LNHDA and CDR2 as SQIVND (reference sequence). The whole variable domain, remainder taken from reference TRBV19 and TRBJ2-6, is DGGITQSPKYLFRKEGQNVTLSCEQNLNHDAMYWYRQDPGQGLRLIYYSQIVNDFQKGDIAEGYSVSREKKESFPLTVTSAQKNPTAFYLCASSIAPGGRLSGANVLTFGAGSRLTVL.

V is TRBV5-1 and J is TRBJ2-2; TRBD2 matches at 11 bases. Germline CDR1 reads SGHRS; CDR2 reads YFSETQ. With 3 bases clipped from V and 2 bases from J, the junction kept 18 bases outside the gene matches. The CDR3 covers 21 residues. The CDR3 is CASSSSQGRLAGQPNTGELFF. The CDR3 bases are TGCGCCAGCAGCTCGAGCCAGGGGAGACTAGCGGGGCAACCTAACACCGGGGAGCTGTTTTTT.

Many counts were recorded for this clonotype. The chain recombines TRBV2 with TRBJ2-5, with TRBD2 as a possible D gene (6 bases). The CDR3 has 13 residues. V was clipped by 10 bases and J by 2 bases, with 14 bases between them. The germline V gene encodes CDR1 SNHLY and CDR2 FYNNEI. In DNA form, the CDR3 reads TGTGCCACCCGGGAGTGGAGTCAAGAGACCCAGTACTTC. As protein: CATREWSQETQYF.

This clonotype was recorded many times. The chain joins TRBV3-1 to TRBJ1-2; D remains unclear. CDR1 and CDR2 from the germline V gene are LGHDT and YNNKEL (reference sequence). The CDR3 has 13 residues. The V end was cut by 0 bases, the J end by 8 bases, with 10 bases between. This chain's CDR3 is CASSQDMIRGYTF. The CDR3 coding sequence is TGTGCCAGCAGCCAAGATATGATTCGGGGCTACACCTTC.

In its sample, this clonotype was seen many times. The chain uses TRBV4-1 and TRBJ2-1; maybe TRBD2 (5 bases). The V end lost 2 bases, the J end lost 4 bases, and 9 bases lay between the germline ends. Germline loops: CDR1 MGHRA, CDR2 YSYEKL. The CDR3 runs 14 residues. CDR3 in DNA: TGCGCCAGCAGCCAACTACCGGGATACAATGAGCAGTTCTTC. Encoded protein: CASSQLPGYNEQFF.

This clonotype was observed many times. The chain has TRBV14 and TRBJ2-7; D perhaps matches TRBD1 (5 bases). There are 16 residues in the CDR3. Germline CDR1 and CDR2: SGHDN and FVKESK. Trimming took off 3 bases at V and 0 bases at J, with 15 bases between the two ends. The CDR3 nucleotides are TGTGCCAGCAGCCACTACCAGGGAAGGGGCTCCTACGAGCAGTACTTC. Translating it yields CASSHYQGRGSYEQYF. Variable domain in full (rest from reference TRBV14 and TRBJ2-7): EAGVTQFPSHSVIEKGQTVTLRCDPISGHDNLYWYRRVMGKEIKFLLHFVKESKQDESGMPNNRFLAERTGGTYSTLKVQPAELEDSGVYFCASSHYQGRGSYEQYFGPGTRLTVT.

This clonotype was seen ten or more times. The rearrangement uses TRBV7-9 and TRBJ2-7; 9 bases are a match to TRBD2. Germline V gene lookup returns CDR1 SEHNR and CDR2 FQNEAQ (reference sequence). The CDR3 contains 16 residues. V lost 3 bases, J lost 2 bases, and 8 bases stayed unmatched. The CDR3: CASSFPPSGVTYEQYF. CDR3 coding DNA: TGTGCCAGCAGCTTCCCCCCTAGCGGGGTCACCTACGAGCAGTACTTC.

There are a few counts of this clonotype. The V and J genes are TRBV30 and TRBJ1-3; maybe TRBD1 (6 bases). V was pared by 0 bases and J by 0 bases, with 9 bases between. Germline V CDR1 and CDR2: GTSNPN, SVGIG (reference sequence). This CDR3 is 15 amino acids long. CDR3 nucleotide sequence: TGTGCCTGGAGTGTAGGGGGGAACTCTGGAAACACCATATATTTT. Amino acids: CAWSVGGNSGNTIYF. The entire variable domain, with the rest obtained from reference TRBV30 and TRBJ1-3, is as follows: SQTIHQWPATLVQPVGSPLSLECTVEGTSNPNLYWYRQAAGRGLQLLFYSVGIGQISSEVPQNLSASRPQDRQFILSSKKLLLSDSGFYLCAWSVGGNSGNTIYFGEGSWLTVV.

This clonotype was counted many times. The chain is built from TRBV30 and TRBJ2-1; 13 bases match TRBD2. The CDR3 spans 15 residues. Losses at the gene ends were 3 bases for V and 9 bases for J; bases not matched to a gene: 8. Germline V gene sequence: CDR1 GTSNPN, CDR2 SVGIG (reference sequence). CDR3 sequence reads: CAWRWGLAGIGEQFF. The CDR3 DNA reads TGTGCCTGGAGATGGGGACTAGCGGGGATTGGTGAGCAGTTCTTC.

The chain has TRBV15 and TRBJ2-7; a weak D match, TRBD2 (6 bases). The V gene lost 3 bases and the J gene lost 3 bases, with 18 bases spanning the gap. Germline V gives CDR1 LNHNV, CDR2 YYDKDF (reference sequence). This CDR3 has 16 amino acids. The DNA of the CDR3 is TGTGCCACCAGCAGGGACTTGGGGGGTGGGTTCTACGAGCAGTACTTC. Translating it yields CATSRDLGGGFYEQYF.

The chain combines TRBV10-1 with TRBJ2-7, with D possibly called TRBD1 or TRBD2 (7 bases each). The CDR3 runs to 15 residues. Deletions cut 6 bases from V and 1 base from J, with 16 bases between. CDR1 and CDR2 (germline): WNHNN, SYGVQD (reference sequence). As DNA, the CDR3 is TGCGCCAGCAGCGAGGGGGCTAGCGGTTCCTACGAGCAGTACTTC. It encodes CASSEGASGSYEQYF.

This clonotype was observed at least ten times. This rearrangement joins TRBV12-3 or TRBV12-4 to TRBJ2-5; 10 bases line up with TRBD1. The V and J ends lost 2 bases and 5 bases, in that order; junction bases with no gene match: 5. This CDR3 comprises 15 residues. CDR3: CASSLSGQGRETQYF. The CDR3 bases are TGTGCCAGCAGTTTATCGGGACAGGGGAGGGAGACCCAGTACTTC.

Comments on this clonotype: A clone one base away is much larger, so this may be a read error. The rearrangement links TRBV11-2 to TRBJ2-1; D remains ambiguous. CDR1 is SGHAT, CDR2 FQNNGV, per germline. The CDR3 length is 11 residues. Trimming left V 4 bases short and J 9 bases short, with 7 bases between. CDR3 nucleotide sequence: TGTGCCAGCAGCTCCAGGATTGAGCAGTTCTTC. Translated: CASSSRIEQFF.

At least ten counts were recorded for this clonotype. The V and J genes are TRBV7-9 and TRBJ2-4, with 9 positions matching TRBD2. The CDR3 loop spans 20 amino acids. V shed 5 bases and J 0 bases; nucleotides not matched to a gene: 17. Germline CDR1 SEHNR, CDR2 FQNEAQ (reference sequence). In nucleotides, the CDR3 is TGTGCCAGCAGCGTAGGAACTCTAGCGGGAAAATACGGAGCCAAAAACATTCAGTACTTC. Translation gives CASSVGTLAGKYGAKNIQYF.

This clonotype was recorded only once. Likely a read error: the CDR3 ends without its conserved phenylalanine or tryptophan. This chain's CDR3 is CASRQRPGQGSGYTL. In DNA form, the CDR3 reads TGTGCCAGCAGACAGAGACCGGGACAGGGAAGTGGCTACACCTTA. The V gene is TRBV7-4, the J gene TRBJ1-2; 9 bases fit TRBD1. Trimming at V came to 6 bases and at J to 7 bases, leaving 12 bases not matched to a gene. Germline V lookup: CDR1 SGHVT, CDR2 SQSDAQ. The CDR3 is 15 amino acids.

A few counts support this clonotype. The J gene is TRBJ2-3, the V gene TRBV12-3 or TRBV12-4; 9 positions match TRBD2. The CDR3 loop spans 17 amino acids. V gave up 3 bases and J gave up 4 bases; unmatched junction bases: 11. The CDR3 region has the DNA TGTGCCAGCAGTTTTGTGGTAGCGGGGGAGGGGGCAGATACGCAGTATTTT. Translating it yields CASSFVVAGEGADTQYF.

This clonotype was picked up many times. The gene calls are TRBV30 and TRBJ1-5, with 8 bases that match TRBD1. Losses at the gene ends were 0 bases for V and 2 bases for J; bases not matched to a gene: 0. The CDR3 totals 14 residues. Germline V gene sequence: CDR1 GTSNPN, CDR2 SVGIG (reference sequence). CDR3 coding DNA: TGTGCCTGGAGTGTGGACAGGGGCAATCAGCCCCAGCATTTT. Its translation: CAWSVDRGNQPQHF.

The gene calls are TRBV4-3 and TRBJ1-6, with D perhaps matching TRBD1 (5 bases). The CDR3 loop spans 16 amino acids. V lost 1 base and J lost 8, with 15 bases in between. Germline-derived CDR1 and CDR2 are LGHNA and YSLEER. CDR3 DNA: TGCGCCAGCAGCCAAGGGCTCAGGGCTACATATTCACCCCTCCACTTT. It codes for CASSQGLRATYSPLHF.

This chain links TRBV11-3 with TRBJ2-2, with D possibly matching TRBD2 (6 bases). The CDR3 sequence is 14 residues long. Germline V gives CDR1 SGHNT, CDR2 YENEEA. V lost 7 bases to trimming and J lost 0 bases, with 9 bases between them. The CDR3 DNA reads TGTGCCAGCAAGGCGGGAACGAACACCGGGGAGCTGTTTTTT. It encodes CASKAGTNTGELFF.

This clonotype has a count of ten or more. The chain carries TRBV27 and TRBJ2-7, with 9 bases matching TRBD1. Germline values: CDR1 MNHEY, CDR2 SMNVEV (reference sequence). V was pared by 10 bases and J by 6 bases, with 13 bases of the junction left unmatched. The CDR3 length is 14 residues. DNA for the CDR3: TGTGCCACGAGTCAGACAGGGGGGGTTCCCGAGCAGTACTTC. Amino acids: CATSQTGGVPEQYF.

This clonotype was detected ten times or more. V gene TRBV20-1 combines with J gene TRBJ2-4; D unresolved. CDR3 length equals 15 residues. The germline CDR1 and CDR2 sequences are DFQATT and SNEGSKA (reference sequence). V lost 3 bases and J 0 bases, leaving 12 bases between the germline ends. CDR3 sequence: CSARTDTLAKNIQYF. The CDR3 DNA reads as TGCAGTGCTAGGACTGATACCCTAGCCAAAAACATTCAGTACTTC.

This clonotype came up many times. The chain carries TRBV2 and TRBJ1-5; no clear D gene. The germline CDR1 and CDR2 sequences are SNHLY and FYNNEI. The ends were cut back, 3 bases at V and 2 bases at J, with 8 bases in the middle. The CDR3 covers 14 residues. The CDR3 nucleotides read TGTGCCAGCAGTGACGGATGGGGCAATCAGCCCCAGCATTTT. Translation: CASSDGWGNQPQHF.

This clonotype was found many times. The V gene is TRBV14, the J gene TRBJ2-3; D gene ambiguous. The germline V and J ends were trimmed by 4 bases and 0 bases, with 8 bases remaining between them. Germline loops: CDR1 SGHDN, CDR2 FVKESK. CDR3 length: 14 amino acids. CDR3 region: CASSLFGSTDTQYF. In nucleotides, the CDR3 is TGTGCCAGCAGCCTGTTTGGCAGCACAGATACGCAGTATTTT.

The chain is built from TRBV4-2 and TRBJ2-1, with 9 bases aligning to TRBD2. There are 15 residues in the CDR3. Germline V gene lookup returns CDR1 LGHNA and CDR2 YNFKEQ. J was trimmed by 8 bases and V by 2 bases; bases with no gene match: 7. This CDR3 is CASSQYSGSWYEQFF. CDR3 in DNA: TGTGCCAGCAGCCAATATAGCGGGAGTTGGTATGAGCAGTTCTTC.

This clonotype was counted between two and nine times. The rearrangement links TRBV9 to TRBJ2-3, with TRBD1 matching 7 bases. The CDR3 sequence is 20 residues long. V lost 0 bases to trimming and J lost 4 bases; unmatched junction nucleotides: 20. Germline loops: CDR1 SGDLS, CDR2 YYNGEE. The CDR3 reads CASSVEPWMVGQYKADTQYF. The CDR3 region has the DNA TGTGCCAGCAGCGTAGAACCATGGATGGTGGGACAGTATAAGGCAGATACGCAGTATTTT.